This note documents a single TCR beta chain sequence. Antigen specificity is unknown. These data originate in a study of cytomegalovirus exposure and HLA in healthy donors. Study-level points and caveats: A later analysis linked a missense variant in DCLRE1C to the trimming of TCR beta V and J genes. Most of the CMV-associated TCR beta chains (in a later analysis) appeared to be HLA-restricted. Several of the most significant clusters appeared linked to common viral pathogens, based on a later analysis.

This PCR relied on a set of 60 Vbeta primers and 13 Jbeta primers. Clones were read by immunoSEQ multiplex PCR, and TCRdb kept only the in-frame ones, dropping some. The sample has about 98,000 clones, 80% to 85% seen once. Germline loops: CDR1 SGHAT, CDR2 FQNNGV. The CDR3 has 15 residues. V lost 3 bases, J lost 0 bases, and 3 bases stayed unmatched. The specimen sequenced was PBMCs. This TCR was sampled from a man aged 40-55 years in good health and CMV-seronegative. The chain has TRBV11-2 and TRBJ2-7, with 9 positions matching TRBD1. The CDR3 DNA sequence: TGTGCCAGCAGCTTGGGACAGGGTATCTCCTACGAGCAGTACTTC. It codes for CASSLGQGISYEQYF. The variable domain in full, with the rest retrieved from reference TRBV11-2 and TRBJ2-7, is EAGVAQSPRYKIIEKRQSVAFWCNPISGHATLYWYQQILGQGPKLLIQFQNNGVVDDSQLPKDRFSAERLKGVDSTLKIQPAKLEDSAVYLCASSLGQGISYEQYFGPGTRLTVT.